One TCR beta chain is described in this entry. TCRdb keeps only in-frame clones here, not all; method: immunoSEQ multiplex PCR. The repertoire holds around 140,000 clones, roughly 88% seen once, with about 9.4% in the top ten. These data belong to a study of blood T cell repertoires in COVID-19. Study context: Acute and convalescent COVID-19 samples came from the United States, Italy and Spain.

Sequencing used peripheral blood. This clonotype was obtained from a man aged 55-75 years with active or convalescent COVID-19.

This CDR3 reads CASRSDRGSGRNTEAFF. The CDR3 nucleotides read TGTGCCAGCAGGTCGGACAGGGGAAGTGGGAGGAACACTGAAGCTTTCTTT. This chain links TRBV7-2 with TRBJ1-1, with 9 bases that match TRBD1. Germline V CDR1 and CDR2: SGHTA, FQGNSA. After removal of 6 bases from V and 1 base from J, the junction contained 12 bases not matched to a gene. The CDR3 has 17 amino acids.